Below, one T cell receptor (beta chain) is given with its context. This sample was included in a study of OX40 agonist ivuxolimab in advanced cancers. Profiling relied on immunoSEQ multiplex PCR, and the TCRdb table lists in-frame clones only, not all of them. This sample has over 45,000 clones, with over 90% found just once. Trimming cost V 5 bases and J 0 bases; bases outside gene matches: 11. Germline V gene lookup returns CDR1 LNHDA and CDR2 SQIVND (reference sequence). The length of the CDR3 is 17 residues. The genes are TRBV19 and TRBJ2-3; 7 nucleotides agree with TRBD2. This receptor was obtained from an adult with an advanced solid tumor such as melanoma, head and neck, liver or kidney cancer. The sequencing here drew on CD4+ or CD8+ T cells sorted from blood, taken in a trial of the OX40 agonist ivuxolimab. As DNA, the CDR3 is TGTGCCAGTAGTCTCCTAGGGAGGGGACCTAGCACAGATACGCAGTATTTT. This gives the protein CASSLLGRGPSTDTQYF.